These 7 T cell receptor beta chains were all obtained from the same sample, sequenced in a study of T cells in Graves' hyperthyroidism and ophthalmopathy. From RNA transcripts, TCR beta CDR3 regions were amplified. When the TCR CDR3 underwent first-round RT-PCR, the HTBI primer set was used. TCRdb re-called the multiplex PCR reads with MiXCR, one entry per CDR3 protein. The sample records 30,000 to 35,000 distinct CDR3 sequences, around half being singletons. What was sequenced was blood. Receptors were obtained from a woman aged 40 to 50 with Graves' ophthalmopathy.

The rearrangement uses TRBV6-7 and TRBJ2-3; a weak D match, TRBD2 (5 bases). TRBV6-7 is classed as an ORF, of uncertain function. This CDR3 contains 11 residues. V shed 2 bases and J shed 11 bases, with 8 bases lying between them. The CDR3 loop is CASSYGGGQYF. DNA of the CDR3: TGTGCCAGCAGTTACGGAGGTGGGCAGTATTTT.

About this clonotype itself: One junction end does not reproduce the germline sequence, and a read error may be involved. The chain uses TRBV7-9 and TRBJ1-1; D is unresolved. From germline, CDR1 is SEHNR and CDR2 FQNEAQ (reference sequence). The CDR3 contains 14 residues. CDR3 residues: CPSSSGSGNTEAFF. CDR3 DNA sequence: TGTCCCAGCAGCTCAGGCAGCGGGAACACTGAAGCTTTCTTT.

The gene calls are TRBV25-1 and TRBJ1-1, with D unclear. Trimming left V 7 bases short and J 4 bases short, with 10 bases between. The CDR3 has 12 amino acids. The V gene's germline CDR1 is MGHDK and CDR2 SYGVNS. The CDR3, as DNA: TGTGCCAGCACGACTGGGGTCACTGAAGCTTTCTTT. Translated, it gives CASTTGVTEAFF.

This clonotype was counted once. The chain has TRBV28 and TRBJ1-6; tentatively, D is TRBD1 (5 bases). V lost 7 bases to trimming and J lost 16 bases, with 20 bases between them. Germline loops: CDR1 MDHEN, CDR2 SYDVKM. There are 13 residues in the CDR3. The CDR3 spells CASTAHPGQSLHF. CDR3 bases: TGTGCCAGCACTGCCCACCCGGGGCAATCTCTCCACTTT.

This clonotype is medium-sized within its sample. The chain couples TRBV20-1 to TRBJ1-2, with no clear D. V dropped 3 bases and J dropped 1 base, with 6 bases sitting between them. The CDR3 has 12 residues. Per the germline V gene, CDR1 is DFQATT and CDR2 is SNEGSKA (reference sequence). The CDR3 here is CSARWSNYGYTF. Written as DNA, the CDR3 is TGCAGTGCTAGGTGGAGTAACTATGGCTACACCTTC.

About this clonotype itself: Because the CDR3 is missing its conserved closing phenylalanine or tryptophan, this is likely a read error. The limits of the CDR3 on the DNA are not certain, so only TCRdb's listed CDR3 is given. V is TRBV12-3 or TRBV12-4 and J is TRBJ1-2. The CDR3 has 15 amino acids, counting both end residues. The CDR3 sequence: CASSLENQANYGDTV.

Of note for this clonotype: This may come from a read error, since a much larger clone is one base off. The chain has TRBV3-1 and TRBJ1-1; D is unclear. V was shortened by 3 bases and J by 4 bases, with 15 bases between the two germline ends. The CDR3 is 15 amino acids. Germline V gives CDR1 LGHDT, CDR2 YNNKEL (reference sequence). The CDR3 sequence: CASSHGLGWSTEAFF. DNA of the CDR3: TGTGCCAGCAGCCATGGCCTGGGGTGGAGCACTGAAGCTTTCTTT.